This T cell receptor beta chain came from a study of CD8+CD57+ T cells in acquired aplastic anemia. Flow cytometry had shown expanded CD8+CD57+ cells in the patients chosen for sequencing. Blood sampling was performed on the patients, and none of them had received therapy by then. The TCR beta profiling, which covered VDJ combination and CDR3 sequence, was carried out using genomic DNA as the template. TCRdb independently ran MiXCR on the reads; one entry per CDR3 protein. The sample consists of about 180,000 distinct CDR3 sequences, 48% of them appearing once. The sample taken for sequencing was sorted CD4+, CD8+, or CD8+CD57+ T cells (not recorded which) from PBMCs. This TCR was sampled from a human donor with aplastic anemia.

The CDR3 here is CATRGPDSYEQYF. The CDR3 coding sequence is TGTGCCACCAGGGGACCCGACTCCTACGAGCAGTACTTC. The chain carries TRBV24-1 and TRBJ2-7; D is perhaps TRBD1 or TRBD2 (5 bases each). CDR1 is KGHDR, CDR2 SFDVKD, per germline. With 7 bases removed from V and 0 bases from J, the gap between germline ends came to 9 bases. The CDR3 spans 13 residues.